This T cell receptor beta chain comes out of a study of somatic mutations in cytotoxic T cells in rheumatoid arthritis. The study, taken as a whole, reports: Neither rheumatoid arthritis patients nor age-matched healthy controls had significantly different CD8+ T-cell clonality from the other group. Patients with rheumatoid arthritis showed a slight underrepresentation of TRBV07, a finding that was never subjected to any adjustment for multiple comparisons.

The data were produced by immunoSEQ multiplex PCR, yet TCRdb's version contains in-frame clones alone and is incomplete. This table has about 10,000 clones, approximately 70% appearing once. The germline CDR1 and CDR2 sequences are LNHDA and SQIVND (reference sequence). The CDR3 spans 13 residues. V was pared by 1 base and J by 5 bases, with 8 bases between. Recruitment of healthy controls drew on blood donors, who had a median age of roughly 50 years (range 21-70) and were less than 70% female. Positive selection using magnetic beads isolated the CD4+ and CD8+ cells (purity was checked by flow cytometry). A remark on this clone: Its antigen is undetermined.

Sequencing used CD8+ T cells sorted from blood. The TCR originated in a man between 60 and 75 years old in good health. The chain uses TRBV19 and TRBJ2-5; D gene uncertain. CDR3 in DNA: TGTGCCAGTAGTATAGTTCCGGGTGAGACCCAGTACTTC. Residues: CASSIVPGETQYF. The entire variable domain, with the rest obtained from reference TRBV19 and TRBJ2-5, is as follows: DGGITQSPKYLFRKEGQNVTLSCEQNLNHDAMYWYRQDPGQGLRLIYYSQIVNDFQKGDIAEGYSVSREKKESFPLTVTSAQKNPTAFYLCASSIVPGETQYFGPGTRLLVL.